These 8 T cell receptor beta chains came from one sample sequenced in a study of T cells after yellow fever vaccination. From the 5' RACE reads, TCRdb called clonotypes with MiXCR, one entry per CDR3 protein. Here the sample spans roughly 400,000 distinct CDR3 sequences, 18% being singletons. This specimen was PBMCs, taken before the yellow fever booster vaccination. The receptors were sampled from a man in his late teens or twenties who received the YFV17D yellow fever vaccine.

This chain links TRBV2 with TRBJ1-1; D remains ambiguous. The CDR3 has 13 residues. The germline V gene has CDR1 SNHLY and CDR2 FYNNEI. Deletions cut 3 bases from V and 1 base from J, with 6 bases between. The CDR3 loop reads CASSELTNTEAFF. The CDR3, as DNA: TGTGCCAGCAGTGAGTTGACGAACACTGAAGCTTTCTTT.

This clonotype has just a few counts. The genes are TRBV20-1 and TRBJ2-7; D not resolved. Germline loops: CDR1 DFQATT, CDR2 SNEGSKA (reference sequence). CDR3 length: 14 residues. Trimming stripped 3 bases from V and 3 bases from J, with 15 bases between. The CDR3 here is CSARGMGKHYEQYF. The CDR3 bases are TGCAGTGCTAGGGGGATGGGTAAACACTACGAGCAGTACTTC.

This clonotype was counted only a few times. J is TRBJ2-7 and V is TRBV20-1, with TRBD2 matching over 7 bases. V was clipped by 0 bases and J by 6 bases; unmatched bases: 11. The length of the CDR3 is 15 residues. Germline V gives CDR1 DFQATT, CDR2 SNEGSKA (reference sequence). This CDR3 reads CSARDPAGHESEQYV. CDR3 nucleotide sequence: TGCAGTGCTAGAGATCCAGCGGGGCATGAATCCGAGCAGTACGTC.

The V call is TRBV12-3 or TRBV12-4, the J call TRBJ1-4; 8 bases are shared with TRBD1. This CDR3 is built from 15 residues. The trim removed 5 bases at V and 7 bases at J, leaving 9 bases unmatched. The CDR3 nucleotides are TGTGCCAGCAGTCCCCAGGGGGCAGGAGGTGAAAAACTGTTTTTT. Translating it yields CASSPQGAGGEKLFF.

This clonotype was counted between two and nine times. This chain links TRBV5-1 with TRBJ2-5, with 7 bases that match TRBD2. Germline-derived CDR1 and CDR2 are SGHRS and YFSETQ. Trimming took 4 bases from V and 7 from J; bases not matched to a gene: 7. This CDR3 spans 13 amino acids. The CDR3 coding sequence is TGCGCCAGCAGCAGGGGACTATGGGGGACCCAGTACTTC. This translates into CASSRGLWGTQYF.

This clonotype was picked up a small number of times. The rearrangement links TRBV20-1 to TRBJ2-2; 7 bases are shared with TRBD1. CDR3 size: 15 residues. The V segment lost 6 bases and the J segment 5 bases; nucleotides outside the gene matches: 12. The germline CDR1 and CDR2 sequences are DFQATT and SNEGSKA (reference sequence). CDR3 region: CSAQNRDRPTGELFF. CDR3 DNA: TGCAGTGCCCAAAACCGGGACAGACCTACCGGGGAGCTGTTTTTT.

The rearrangement joins TRBV29-1 to TRBJ1-2; 10 bases map to TRBD1. The CDR3 spans 11 residues. V shed 7 bases and J 5 bases; nucleotides not matched to a gene: 1. Germline lookup yields CDR1 SQVTM and CDR2 ANQGSEA. DNA for the CDR3: TGCAGCGGGACAGGGGGATATGGCTACACCTTC. Amino acid sequence: CSGTGGYGYTF.

This clonotype was counted many times. The rearrangement joins TRBV12-3 or TRBV12-4 to TRBJ2-7; D is unresolved. V lost 7 bases, J lost 6 bases, and 16 bases lay in between. The CDR3 sequence is 13 residues long. CDR3 coding DNA: TGTGCCAGCAAAATTCTAGGCCTGCCCGAGCAGTACTTC. As protein: CASKILGLPEQYF.